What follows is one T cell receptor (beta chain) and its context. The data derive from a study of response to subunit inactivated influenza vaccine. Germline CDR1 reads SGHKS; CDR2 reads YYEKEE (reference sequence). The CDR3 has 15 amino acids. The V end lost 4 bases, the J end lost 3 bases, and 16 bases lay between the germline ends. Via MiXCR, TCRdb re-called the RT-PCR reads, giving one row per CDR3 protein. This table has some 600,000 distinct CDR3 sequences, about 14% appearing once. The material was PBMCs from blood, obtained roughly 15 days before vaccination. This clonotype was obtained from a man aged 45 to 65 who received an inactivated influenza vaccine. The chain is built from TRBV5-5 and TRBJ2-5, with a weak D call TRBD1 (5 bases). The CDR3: CASSLGWLGEETQYF. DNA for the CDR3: TGTGCCAGCAGCCTTGGGTGGCTAGGGGAAGAGACCCAGTACTTC.